The entry that follows covers one T cell receptor (beta chain) sequence. The data belong to a study of blood T cell repertoires in COVID-19. Background on the study: COVID-19 samples, acute and convalescent, were from the United States, Italy and Spain. Sources were T cells, B-cell-depleted T cells, or PBMCs; the material itself was cDNA or gDNA.

Authors' processing steps: Estimation of nucleated cell counts was performed using reference gene primer amplification. The repertoire was sequenced with immunoSEQ multiplex PCR; TCRdb's copy has only in-frame clones and lacks some. The V and J calls and the clone size are those of that table, but D and trimming were determined from the DNA. The table lists around 38,000 clones, 80% to 90% of them singletons. The V gene lost 0 bases and the J gene lost 0 bases, with 10 bases spanning the gap. The CDR3 totals 16 residues. CDR1 and CDR2 (germline): SGHRS, YFSETQ. This rearrangement joins TRBV5-1 to TRBJ1-5; unclear D gene. The sequenced sample was peripheral blood. This receptor was identified in a human donor in a cohort sampled during active COVID-19. In nucleotides, the CDR3 is TGCGCCAGCAGCTTGGACGGGTCAGCTAGCAATCAGCCCCAGCATTTT. It translates to CASSLDGSASNQPQHF.